The rows below give T cell receptor beta chains drawn from one sample of a study of Tregs in tolerant kidney transplant recipients. Clones were sequenced by immunoSEQ multiplex PCR, and TCRdb holds only the in-frame ones, with some missing. The sample records roughly 69,000 clones, 85% to 90% being singletons. The material sequenced was CD4+ T cells from blood, taken before the transplant. These receptor sequences come from a human donor who received a combined kidney and bone marrow transplant. Each CDR3 is given with its conserved first and last residue. The D gene is left open where the match is weak. For some rows the clone size is stated as once, few or many, or as a class when expanded; others skip it.

TRBD2	TRBV6-5	TRBJ2-1	NA	CASSRAGGSYNEQFF	TGTGCCAGCAGTAGAGCGGGAGGATCCTACAATGAGCAGTTCTTC
NA	TRBV7-2	TRBJ2-1	NA	CASSGGTSASEQFF	TGTGCCAGCAGCGGAGGCACCAGTGCAAGTGAGCAGTTCTTC
TRBD2	TRBV7-7	TRBJ2-7	once	CASSLILVGGVGPYEQYF	TGTGCCAGCAGCTTGATCCTTGTCGGGGGGGTCGGACCCTACGAGCAGTACTTC
NA	TRBV5-1	TRBJ2-5	NA	CASSLGSGAETQYF	TGCGCCAGCAGCTTGGGCTCGGGAGCAGAGACCCAGTACTTC
NA	TRBV19	TRBJ1-5	NA	CASSSRTGNQPQHF	TGTGCCAGTAGTAGCAGAACAGGCAATCAGCCCCAGCATTTT
NA	TRBV6-5	TRBJ1-1	NA	CAIAVFGGSTEAFF	TGTGCCATCGCAGTATTCGGGGGGTCTACTGAAGCTTTCTTT
TRBD2	TRBV4-1	TRBJ2-7	NA	CASSLLAGVYEQYF	TGCGCCAGCAGCCTCCTAGCGGGAGTGTACGAGCAGTACTTC
NA	TRBV4-2	TRBJ1-4	NA	CASSQDSGGAEKLFF	TGTGCCAGCAGCCAAGATAGCGGGGGAGCTGAAAAACTGTTTTTT
NA	TRBV6-1	TRBJ2-2	NA	CASTFSGPNTGELFF	TGTGCCAGCACCTTCAGCGGTCCCAACACCGGGGAGCTGTTTTTT
NA	TRBV7-3	TRBJ2-2	NA	CASSSSIGQNTGELFF	TGTGCCAGCAGCTCATCCATAGGACAGAACACCGGGGAGCTGTTTTTT